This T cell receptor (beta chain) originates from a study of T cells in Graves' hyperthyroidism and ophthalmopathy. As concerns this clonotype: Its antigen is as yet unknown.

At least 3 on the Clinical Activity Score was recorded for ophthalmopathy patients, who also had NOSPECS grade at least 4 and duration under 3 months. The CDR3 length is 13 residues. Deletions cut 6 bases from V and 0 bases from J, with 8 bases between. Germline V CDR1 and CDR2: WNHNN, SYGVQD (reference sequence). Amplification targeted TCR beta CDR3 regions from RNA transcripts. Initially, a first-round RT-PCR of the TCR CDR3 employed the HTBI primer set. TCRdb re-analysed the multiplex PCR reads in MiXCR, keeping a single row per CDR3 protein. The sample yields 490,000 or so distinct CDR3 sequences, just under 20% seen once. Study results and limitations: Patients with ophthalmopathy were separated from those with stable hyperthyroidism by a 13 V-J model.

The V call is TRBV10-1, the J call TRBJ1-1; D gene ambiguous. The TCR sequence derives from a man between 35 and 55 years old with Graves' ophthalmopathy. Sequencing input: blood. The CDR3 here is CASREHMNTEAFF. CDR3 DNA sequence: TGCGCCAGCAGAGAACATATGAACACTGAAGCTTTCTTT.